This TCR beta chain derives from a study of shared clonotypes between healthy human individuals (dated by TCRdb to 2020 to 2022). For context, the study as a whole: Two women and three men aged 18 to 49 years were included in the cohort. Libraries were prepared and TCR repertoires were sequenced by different laboratories using diverse techniques, in order to increase sequencing depth and limit assay-specific biases. To estimate repertoire size and how much clonotype sharing occurs between individuals, the study deeply sequenced the blood TCR repertoires of several healthy adults. Between about 0.8 and 9.5 billion PBMCs per donor were obtained by leukapheresis.

This clone was found once. The antigen it recognizes is unknown. Base qualities are missing; no much larger clone stands one base away. Healthy HIV-negative adults with no recently reported acute infections or vaccinations were included as donors. Every donor was a Caucasian adult residing in Nashville, Tennessee, USA. For unsorted samples, 70 million to 95 million PBMCs were counted, and genomic DNA was extracted using the QIAamp DNA Blood Mini kit. Blood was collected by leukapheresis, and PBMCs were isolated by Ficoll-Histopaque density gradient centrifugation and then cryopreserved in liquid nitrogen vapor phase. Using the deep immunoSEQ assay, multiplex PCR amplified TCR CDR3 regions from genomic DNA. Genomic DNA extracted from each cell subset was distributed evenly over all wells of several immunoSEQ 96-well plates, and each plate served as one replicate. For unsorted PBMC, 250 to 300 ng of genomic DNA, equivalent to 25,000 to 35,000 T cell genomes, went into each replicate PCR. Genomic DNA from unsorted PBMC was sequenced over ten immunoSEQ deep assay plates. Purified libraries were quantified with a Qubit 3.0 fluorometer, sized on a Bioanalyzer 2100, and re-quantified with the KAPA Library Quantification kit. A separate single-read 150-cycle Illumina NextSeq 550 flow cell was used to sequence each immunoSEQ 96-well plate. The original methods were these. Because the immunoSEQ output included only junctional sequences and no quality scores, the filtering could not be the same as the filtering used for full-length reads. Sequences were annotated with PyIR, a Python wrapper for IgBLAST v1.9, using IMGT germline references to assign V/J genes and CDR3. Any read was removed if the V/J assignment was weak (E-value above 1e-6), the CDR3 was missing, or the read contained stop codons, out-of-frame junctions, or ambiguous translated residues. V3J clonotypes were defined by identical inferred V gene, J gene, and CDR3 amino acid sequence. Percentage overlap between repertoires was computed as shared unique clonotypes divided by the size of the smaller repertoire. RTK rarefaction, the Chao1 estimator, and Recon v2.1 estimates of unobserved clonotypes were used to assess repertoire richness. TCRdb obtained this table from immuneACCESS and retained in-frame rearrangements with V and J assigned. These tables miss some clones; where compared with another copy, unresolved V genes account for less than half of the shortfall, and the remainder is unexplained. V, J and clone size were drawn from that table, and D and trimming were deduced from the DNA. Counted in this sample were approximately 470,000 clones; approximately 81% of them appeared once. About 12% of the sample is taken by the ten largest.

Broader findings and caveats from the paper: Pairwise subsampling led to the expectation that sequencing depth would affect the degree of clonotype sharing among donors. Sampling was limited to blood, and TCR repertoires in tissue likely differ from TCR repertoires in blood. The small number of donors limited the genetic and exposure-history diversity represented.

The material sequenced was PBMCs. This sequence was found in a woman in her 40s in good health. Some clones in this sample may be carry-over from other donors' samples.

CDR3 sequence: CAISGTSGPGTQYF. The sequenced DNA is TGTGCCATCAGCGGGACTAGCGGACCCGGGACGCAGTATTTT. Rearrangement joined TRBV10-3 to TRBJ2-3; 11 central bases correspond to TRBD2. The CDR3 spans 14 residues, from the cysteine through the phenylalanine. Of the read, only the CDR3 DNA is kept; its 42 bases are in frame from base 1. CDR1 and CDR2 (ENHRY, SYGVKD) derive from the germline V gene. For this chain, trimming is 6 bases at the V end and 9 bases at the J end, and the number of junction bases without a gene match is 8.